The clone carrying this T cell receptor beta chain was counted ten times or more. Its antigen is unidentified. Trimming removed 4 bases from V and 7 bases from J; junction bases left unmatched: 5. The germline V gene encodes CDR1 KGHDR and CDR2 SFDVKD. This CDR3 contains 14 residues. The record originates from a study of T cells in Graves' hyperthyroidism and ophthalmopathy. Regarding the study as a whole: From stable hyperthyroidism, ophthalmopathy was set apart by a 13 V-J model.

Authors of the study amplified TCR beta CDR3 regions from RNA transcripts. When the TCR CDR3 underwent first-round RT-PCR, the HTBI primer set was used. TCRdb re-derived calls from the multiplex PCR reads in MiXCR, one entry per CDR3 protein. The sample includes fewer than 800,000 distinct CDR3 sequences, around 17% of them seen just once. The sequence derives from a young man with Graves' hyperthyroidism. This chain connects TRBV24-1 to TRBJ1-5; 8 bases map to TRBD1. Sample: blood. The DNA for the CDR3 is TGTGCCACCAGTGAGACAGGGGTGAAACAGCCCCAGCATTTT. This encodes CATSETGVKQPQHF.